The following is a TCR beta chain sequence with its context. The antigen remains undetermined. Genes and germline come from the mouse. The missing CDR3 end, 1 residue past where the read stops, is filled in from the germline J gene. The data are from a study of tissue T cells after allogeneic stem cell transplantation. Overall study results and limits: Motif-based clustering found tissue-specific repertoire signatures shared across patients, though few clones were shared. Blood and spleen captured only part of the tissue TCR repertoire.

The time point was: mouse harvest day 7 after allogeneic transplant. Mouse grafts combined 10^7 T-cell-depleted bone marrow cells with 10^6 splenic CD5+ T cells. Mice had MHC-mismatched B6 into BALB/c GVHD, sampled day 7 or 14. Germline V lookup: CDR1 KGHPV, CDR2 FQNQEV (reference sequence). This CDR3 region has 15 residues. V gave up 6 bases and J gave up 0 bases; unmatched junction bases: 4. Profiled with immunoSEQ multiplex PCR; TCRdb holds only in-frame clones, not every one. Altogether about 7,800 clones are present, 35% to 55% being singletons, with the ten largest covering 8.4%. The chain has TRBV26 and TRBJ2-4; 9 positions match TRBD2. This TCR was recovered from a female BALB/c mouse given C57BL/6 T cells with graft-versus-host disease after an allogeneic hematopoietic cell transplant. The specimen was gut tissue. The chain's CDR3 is CASSPDWGSQNTLYF. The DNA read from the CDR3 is TGTGCCAGCAGCCCCGACTGGGGGAGTCAAAACACCTTGTAC.